One and the same sample provided the 20 T cell receptor beta chains below, sequenced in a study of blood T cells in healthy people across ages. Primed by a sample-barcoded 5' primer and a J-beta primer mix, a second PCR proceeded for 7 to 11 cycles. TCRdb called the 5' RACE reads again in MiXCR, with one record for every CDR3 protein. Of hundreds of thousands of distinct CDR3 sequences listed, roughly 60% are singletons. What was sequenced was blood. Every receptor here comes from a man between 25 and 39 years old in good health.

The chain joins TRBV20-1 to TRBJ2-7; D remains unclear. The CDR3 consists of 13 residues. V lost 5 bases and J lost 3, with 14 bases in between. In germline, CDR1 is DFQATT, CDR2 SNEGSKA (reference sequence). This chain's CDR3 is CSARPQNNYEQYF. CDR3 sequence (DNA): TGCAGTGCTCGCCCCCAGAACAACTACGAGCAGTACTTC.

The chain couples TRBV7-2 to TRBJ1-5; D possibly corresponds to TRBD1 (5 bases). Between the trimmed V and J ends, which lost 5 bases and 1 base, there was a span of 12 bases. The length of the CDR3 is 15 residues. Germline V CDR1 and CDR2: SGHTA, FQGNSA. CDR3 sequence: CASSPRASSNQPQHF. CDR3 nucleotides: TGTGCCAGCAGCCCCAGGGCGTCAAGCAATCAGCCCCAGCATTTT.

The chain carries TRBV29-1 and TRBJ2-5; 8 nucleotides align to TRBD2. The length of the CDR3 is 14 residues. Unmatched junction bases numbered 6, after V lost 5 bases and J lost 1 base. Germline V gene lookup returns CDR1 SQVTM and CDR2 ANQGSEA. CDR3 region: CSVKSGTSQETQYF. CDR3 nucleotide sequence: TGCAGCGTTAAGAGCGGGACTAGCCAAGAGACCCAGTACTTC.

The chain combines TRBV6-1 with TRBJ1-2; TRBD1 matches at 8 bases. Per the germline V gene, CDR1 is MNHNS and CDR2 is SASEGT. This CDR3 is built from 14 residues. Germline trimming cut 3 bases from V and 8 bases from J; bases unmatched to any gene: 8. CDR3 sequence reads: CASSDGTRGHGYTF. Here the CDR3 DNA reads TGTGCCAGCAGTGACGGTACCAGGGGGCACGGCTACACCTTC.

The chain has TRBV10-3 and TRBJ2-7; either TRBD1 or TRBD2 may supply D (7 bases each). V was cut by 6 bases and J by 4 bases, with 13 bases left in between. Germline V gene data show CDR1 as ENHRY and CDR2 as SYGVKD. This CDR3 is built from 13 residues. The CDR3 protein is CAISQGGDYEQYF. The CDR3 DNA sequence: TGTGCCATCAGCCAGGGGGGGGATTACGAGCAGTACTTC.

The chain combines TRBV10-3 with TRBJ2-5; tentatively, D is TRBD1 (5 bases). This CDR3 region has 17 residues. CDR1 and CDR2 from the germline V gene are ENHRY and SYGVKD. V was shortened by 4 bases and J by 5 bases, with 23 bases between the two germline ends. The CDR3 sequence is CAISGGLTPTPKETQYF. The CDR3 region has the DNA TGTGCCATCAGTGGGGGCCTAACACCCACCCCCAAGGAGACCCAGTACTTC.

The rearrangement joins TRBV10-3 to TRBJ2-1; 11 positions agree with TRBD2. The better agreement between TRBJ2-7 and the DNA end casts doubt on the J call. Germline loops: CDR1 ENHRY, CDR2 SYGVKD. CDR3 length: 17 amino acids. CDR3 DNA sequence: TGTGCCATCAGTGAGACTAGCGGGGGCAGCTCCTACAATGAGCAGTACTTC. This translates into CAISETSGGSSYNEQYF.

This clonotype showed up many times. This sequence joins TRBV25-1 and TRBJ2-7, with 9 bases lining up with TRBD1. The germline gives CDR1 MGHDK, CDR2 SYGVNS. This CDR3 is 14 amino acids long. J lost 4 bases, V lost 5 bases, and 6 bases had no gene match. For the CDR3, the DNA is TGTGCCAGCAGTTCAGGACAGGGGTTTTACGAGCAGTACTTC. It translates to CASSSGQGFYEQYF.

The J gene is TRBJ1-2, the V gene TRBV7-9; D remains ambiguous. The germline gives CDR1 SEHNR, CDR2 FQNEAQ (reference sequence). V dropped 10 bases and J dropped 7 bases, with 13 bases sitting between them. The CDR3 is 11 residues long. The DNA of the CDR3 is TGTGCCATCTCGGGTATTGTTGGCTACACCTTC. Amino acids: CAISGIVGYTF. The full variable domain, completed using reference TRBV7-9 and TRBJ1-2, is DTGVSQNPRHKITKRGQNVTFRCDPISEHNRLYWYRQTLGQGPEFLTYFQNEAQLEKSRLLSDRFSAERPKGSFSTLEIQRTEQGDSAMYLCAISGIVGYTFGSGTRLTVV.

V is TRBV6-1 and J is TRBJ2-1, with D perhaps TRBD1 (6 bases). Deletions cut 4 bases from V and 7 bases from J, with 17 bases between. The CDR3 runs to 15 residues. Germline V lookup: CDR1 MNHNS, CDR2 SASEGT. The CDR3 region has the DNA TGTGCCAGCAGTGTCTTGGGGCAAGGACAGAATGAGCAGTTCTTC. Residues: CASSVLGQGQNEQFF.

The J gene is TRBJ2-1, the V gene TRBV28; 10 nucleotides line up with TRBD1. Germline CDR1 reads MDHEN; CDR2 reads SYDVKM. The V and J ends lost 2 bases and 7 bases, in that order; junction bases with no gene match: 8. The CDR3 consists of 16 residues. CDR3 amino acids: CASSLTGTGVENEQFF. The CDR3 nucleotides are TGTGCCAGCAGTTTAACCGGGACAGGGGTAGAGAATGAGCAGTTCTTC.

The chain has TRBV27 and TRBJ2-7; D is perhaps TRBD2 (5 bases). The CDR3 runs to 13 residues. V was cut by 4 bases and J by 7 bases, with 14 bases left in between. Germline CDR1 and CDR2: MNHEY and SMNVEV (reference sequence). CDR3 residues: CASSWLNSGEQYF. As DNA, the CDR3 is TGTGCCAGCAGTTGGTTAAACTCGGGGGAGCAGTACTTC.

This sequence joins TRBV7-8 and TRBJ2-5, with D perhaps TRBD2 (6 bases). The CDR3 sequence is 18 residues long. Trimming cost V 4 bases and J 2 bases, with 23 bases left between them. CDR1 and CDR2 from the germline V gene are SGHVS and FQNEAQ. Here the CDR3 DNA reads TGTGCCAGCAGCTCCCTCTACCGCGCTACTGGGACTCAAGAGACCCAGTACTTC. Its protein product is CASSSLYRATGTQETQYF.

The rearrangement links TRBV30 to TRBJ2-2; tentatively, D is TRBD1 (5 bases). This CDR3 spans 13 amino acids. Germline V gene lookup returns CDR1 GTSNPN and CDR2 SVGIG (reference sequence). Trimming shortened V by 6 bases and J by 2 bases, and 10 bases separated the two germline ends. CDR3 sequence (DNA): TGTGCCTGTACGACAGATAACACCGGGGAGCTGTTTTTT. Protein sequence: CACTTDNTGELFF.

The gene calls are TRBV2 and TRBJ2-1, with D unresolved. From germline, CDR1 is SNHLY and CDR2 FYNNEI. V dropped 2 bases and J dropped 5 bases, with 16 bases sitting between them. The CDR3 is 16 amino acids. The chain's CDR3 is CASSELNISFNNEQFF. The DNA for the CDR3 is TGTGCCAGCAGTGAATTAAACATATCTTTTAACAATGAGCAGTTCTTC.

CDR3 coding DNA: TGTGCCAGCATAGGGACTAGCGGGGGGTTCAAGTACTTC. This sequence encodes CASIGTSGGFKYF. The V gene is TRBV6-6, the J gene TRBJ2-7, with 15 bases aligning to TRBD2. The CDR3 loop spans 13 amino acids. With 7 bases clipped from V and 11 bases from J, the junction kept 6 bases outside the gene matches. The germline V gene has CDR1 MNHNY and CDR2 SVGAGI (reference sequence).

The J gene is TRBJ2-7, the V gene TRBV27; 8 bases line up with TRBD1. V dropped 5 bases and J dropped 0; count of bases not matched to a gene: 9. Germline CDR1 MNHEY, CDR2 SMNVEV (reference sequence). The CDR3 is made up of 16 amino acids. In DNA form, the CDR3 reads TGTGCCAGCAGTCCCTCACAGGGGGACCACTCCTACGAGCAGTACTTC. It yields the protein CASSPSQGDHSYEQYF.

The rearrangement uses TRBV4-3 and TRBJ2-3, with a tentative D call TRBD2 (5 bases). The CDR3 sequence is 15 residues long. Trimming removed 3 bases from V and 5 bases from J, with 15 bases in between. Per germline, CDR1 LGHNA and CDR2 YSLEER. The CDR3 DNA sequence: TGCGCCAGCAGCCACGACGAGGGTTCAGGAGATACGCAGTATTTT. Translation gives CASSHDEGSGDTQYF.

A few counts support this clonotype. The gene calls are TRBV7-2 and TRBJ2-6; tentative D call: TRBD1 (5 bases). Trimming cost V 1 base and J 3 bases, with 22 bases left between them. Per the germline V gene, CDR1 is SGHTA and CDR2 is FQGNSA. The CDR3 has 20 amino acids. The CDR3 DNA follows: TGTGCCAGCAGCTTAGAAAGAGTGAGCAGGGCCCCCGGTGGGGCCAACGTCCTGACTTTC. Translating gives CASSLERVSRAPGGANVLTF.

In this sample, this clonotype turned up once. This likely comes from a read error, as the CDR3 has no conserved phenylalanine or tryptophan at its end. This rearrangement joins TRBV29-1 to TRBJ1-5; D is unclear. V lost 5 bases, J lost 3 bases, and 11 bases lay in between. CDR1 and CDR2 from the germline V gene are SQVTM and ANQGSEA. The length of the CDR3 is 13 residues. The CDR3 region is CSVLGAFNQPQHV. The CDR3 DNA reads TGCAGCGTTCTTGGAGCCTTCAATCAGCCCCAGCATGTT.